This TCR beta chain stems from a study of CD4+ T cells in melanoma. Regarding the study as a whole: Reportedly, melanoma neoantigen-specific CD4+ T cells showed varied differentiation states.

The protocol was immunoSEQ multiplex PCR, while the TCRdb copy is restricted to in-frame clones and leaves out a portion. Of around 130,000 clones listed, about 93% are singletons. Regarding this clone: The antigen is unknown.

The clonotype comes from a human donor with melanoma.

CDR3 loop: CAISESGGATDTQYF. The DNA for the CDR3 is TGTGCCATCAGTGAATCCGGGGGGGCCACAGATACGCAGTATTTT. The J gene is TRBJ2-3, the V gene TRBV10-3, with TRBD2 matching over 8 bases. Trimming took 3 bases from V and 2 from J; bases not matched to a gene: 4. The germline gives CDR1 ENHRY, CDR2 SYGVKD. The CDR3 runs 15 residues.